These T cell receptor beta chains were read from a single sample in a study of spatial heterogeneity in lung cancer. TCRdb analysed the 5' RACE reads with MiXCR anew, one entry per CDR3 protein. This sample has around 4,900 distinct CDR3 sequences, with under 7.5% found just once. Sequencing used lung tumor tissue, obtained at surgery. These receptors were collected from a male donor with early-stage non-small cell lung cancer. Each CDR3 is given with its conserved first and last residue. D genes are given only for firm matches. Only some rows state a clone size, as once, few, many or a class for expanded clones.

TGCGCCAGCAGCGTGGGACAGCAAGAGACCCAGTACTTC | CASSVGQQETQYF | medium-sized | TRBJ2-5 | TRBD1 | TRBV5-1
TGCAGCGGGGGTGGGCGGAGGGAGACCCAGTACTTC | CSGGGRRETQYF | many | TRBJ2-5 | - | TRBV20-1
TGTGCCAGCACTCCCTCGGGCTACGAGCAGTACTTC | CASTPSGYEQYF | many | TRBJ2-7 | - | TRBV6-2/TRBV6-3
TGCAGTGCTAGAGTGACTAGCGGGAGTCAGGTTGGGTACGAGCAGTACTTC | CSARVTSGSQVGYEQYF | medium-sized | TRBJ2-7 | TRBD2 | TRBV20-1
TGTGCCAGCAGCGTAGCTACACTAGCTGGTTACAATGAGCAGTTCTTC | CASSVATLAGYNEQFF | medium-sized | TRBJ2-1 | - | TRBV9
TGCAGTGCTAGAGAACCGGGACAGCTTCCTGCTGAAGCTTTCTTT | CSAREPGQLPAEAFF | medium-sized | TRBJ1-1 | TRBD1 | TRBV20-1
TGTGCCAGCAGTTACGGTGGGGTGCCAGATACGCAGTATTTT | CASSYGGVPDTQYF | medium-sized | TRBJ2-3 | - | TRBV27
TGCAGTGCTAGAGGGACTAGCGGGACCTACGAGCAGTACTTC | CSARGTSGTYEQYF | many | TRBJ2-7 | TRBD2 | TRBV20-1
TGCGCCAGCAGCTTACGACAGGGAAGCTCCTACAATGAGCAGTTCTTC | CASSLRQGSSYNEQFF | many | TRBJ2-1 | TRBD1 | TRBV5-1
TGTGCCAGCAGCTTGGGGAATGAGCAGTTCTTC | CASSLGNEQFF | hyperexpanded | TRBJ2-1 | - | TRBV5-8
TGTGCCAGCAGCACCAGGGACGAAAAACTGTTTTTT | CASSTRDEKLFF | medium-sized | TRBJ1-4 | - | TRBV7-9
TGTGCCAGCAGTGGGGTTACCGGGGAGCTGTTTTTT | CASSGVTGELFF | - | TRBJ2-2 | - | TRBV25-1
TGTGCCACCAGTGGCAAACAGGGAGGACCCCTCCACTTT | CATSGKQGGPLHF | medium-sized | TRBJ1-6 | - | TRBV24-1
TGTGCCAGCAGCGTAGGATTCCAGCGGGCCCCGGCGGGGGAGCTGTTTTTT | CASSVGFQRAPAGELFF | medium-sized | TRBJ2-2 | - | TRBV9
TGTGCCAGCAGCGTAGACGGCGGGGGGGCAGATACGCAGTATTTT | CASSVDGGGADTQYF | medium-sized | TRBJ2-3 | TRBD2 | TRBV9
TGTGCCAGCAGCCAAGATCAGGCGCAGGGAGAATACGAGCAGTACTTC | CASSQDQAQGEYEQYF | many | TRBJ2-7 | - | TRBV3-1
TGCAGTGGGAATAGCGGACTCTACGAGCAGTACTTC | CSGNSGLYEQYF | - | TRBJ2-7 | - | TRBV20-1
TGTGCCAGCAGGTTCAGGAACACTGAAGCTTTCTTT | CASRFRNTEAFF | few | TRBJ1-1 | - | TRBV6-5
TGCGCCAGCAGCCAAGGGACAGCCGGCTATGGCTACACCTTC | CASSQGTAGYGYTF | many | TRBJ1-2 | - | TRBV4-3
TGTGCCAGCAGCTTAACGGGGGACCCTTCTGGGGAGCTGTTTTTT | CASSLTGDPSGELFF | many | TRBJ2-2 | - | TRBV7-3
TGTGCCAGCAGCGCGCGCGCACTGAGCAATCAGCCCCAGCATTTT | CASSARALSNQPQHF | many | TRBJ1-5 | - | TRBV7-2
TGCGCCAGCAGCTTGGTCCAGGGAACAGATACGCAGTATTTT | CASSLVQGTDTQYF | few | TRBJ2-3 | - | TRBV5-1
TGTGCCAGCAGCTTACTCCTCAATCAGCCCCAGCATTTT | CASSLLLNQPQHF | - | TRBJ1-5 | - | TRBV7-2
TGTGCCACCAGCGAAGGGGGATACTCCTACGAGCAGTACTTC | CATSEGGYSYEQYF | many | TRBJ2-7 | - | TRBV15
TGCGCCAGCAGCCAGGAGGCGGACACCTACAATGAGCAGTTCTTC | CASSQEADTYNEQFF | medium-sized | TRBJ2-1 | - | TRBV4-3
TGTGCCAGCACCCTAGAAACTAGCACAGATACGCAGTATTTT | CASTLETSTDTQYF | medium-sized | TRBJ2-3 | - | TRBV25-1
TGTGCCAGCAGTGTGGGGAGGGGCCTAGCGGGAGGTGAGCAGTTCTTC | CASSVGRGLAGGEQFF | many | TRBJ2-1 | TRBD2 | TRBV6-1
TGTGCCAGTAGCCCGGGACAGGGGAGCACTGAAGCTTTCTTT | CASSPGQGSTEAFF | many | TRBJ1-1 | TRBD1 | TRBV19
TGTGCCAGCAGCCAGGGTGCTGAGACCCAGTACTTC | CASSQGAETQYF | few | TRBJ2-5 | - | TRBV12-3/TRBV12-4
TGTGCCAGCAGCTTAGCGGGCCGTGGTCGGTTCTTC | CASSLAGRGRFF | medium-sized | TRBJ2-1 | - | TRBV7-2
TGCAGCGTTGAAGATCCGGCGGGAGGAGGCCAAGAGACCCAGTACTTC | CSVEDPAGGGQETQYF | medium-sized | TRBJ2-5 | TRBD2 | TRBV29-1
TGTGCCAGCAGCCGCGGGACTAGCTTCCAAGAGACCCAGTACTTC | CASSRGTSFQETQYF | many | TRBJ2-5 | TRBD2 | TRBV14
TGTGCCAGCAGCTTCCGGGACAGGGGCTTATTGGATGGCTACACCTTC | CASSFRDRGLLDGYTF | many | TRBJ1-2 | TRBD1 | TRBV7-2
TGTGCCAGCAGTTCCTTCGTGGACCTGCTCTCCTACGAGCAGTACTTC | CASSSFVDLLSYEQYF | many | TRBJ2-7 | - | TRBV12-3/TRBV12-4
TGTGCCAGCAGTTACTCGCCCTTCCCTAGGGTGCCCCAGCATTTT | CASSYSPFPRVPQHF | medium-sized | TRBJ1-5 | - | TRBV6-2/TRBV6-3